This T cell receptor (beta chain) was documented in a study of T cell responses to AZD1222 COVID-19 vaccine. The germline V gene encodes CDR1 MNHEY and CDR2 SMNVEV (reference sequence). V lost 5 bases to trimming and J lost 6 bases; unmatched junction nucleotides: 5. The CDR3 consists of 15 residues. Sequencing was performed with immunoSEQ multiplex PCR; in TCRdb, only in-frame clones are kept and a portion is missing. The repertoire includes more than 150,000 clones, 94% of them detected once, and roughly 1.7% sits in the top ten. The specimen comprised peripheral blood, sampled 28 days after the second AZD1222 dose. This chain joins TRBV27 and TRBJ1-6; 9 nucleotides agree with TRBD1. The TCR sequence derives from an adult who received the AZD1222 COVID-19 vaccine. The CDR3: CASSPRQGGNSPLHF. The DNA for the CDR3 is TGTGCCAGCAGTCCCCGACAGGGGGGTAATTCACCCCTCCACTTT.